The T cell receptor beta chain under discussion was sequenced for a study of T cell responses to AZD1222 COVID-19 vaccine. Study conclusions and caveats: Every sample of the repertoires postdated the peak T cell response.

In regard to this clone: Its antigen is not identified.

This CDR3 has 15 amino acids. From germline, CDR1 is MRHNA and CDR2 SNTAGT. The ends lost 6 bases at V and 8 bases at J; junction bases unmatched: 6. Only in-frame clones appear in the TCRdb table, and some are missing; sequencing was by immunoSEQ multiplex PCR. The sample consists of 100,000 to 150,000 clones, roughly 90% of them appearing once. This receptor was identified in an adult in good health. The sequences come from peripheral blood, collected on day 0 of MenACWY control vaccination. The V and J genes are TRBV6-4 and TRBJ2-1; 14 bases line up with TRBD2. CDR3 nucleotide sequence: TGTGCCAGCAGCGGGGGGACTAGCGGGAGCGATGAGCAGTTCTTC. Its protein is CASSGGTSGSDEQFF.